This T cell receptor (beta chain) was observed in a study of CD8 T cells in ankylosing spondylitis. Findings and limits, study-wide: Reactive arthritis synovial fluid and blood previously showed some of these motif variants. The clones that were linked to disease were reported to be significantly enriched in matched synovial fluid samples from ankylosing spondylitis patients.

Ten or more counts support this clonotype. No antigen is known for it. TCRdb processed the 5' RACE reads anew with MiXCR; each CDR3 protein has one entry. The sample holds around 130,000 distinct CDR3 sequences; roughly an eighth are singletons and the top ten take 2.5% to 3%. Material for sequencing was blood, either unsorted or a sorted T cell fraction (not recorded which). The sequence was obtained from a female donor with ankylosing spondylitis or in good health (not recorded which).

CDR3 in DNA: TGCGCCAGCAAGGCAGGGCCTACCGGTCAAGAGACCCAGTACTTC. Translating it yields CASKAGPTGQETQYF. The genes are TRBV5-1 and TRBJ2-5; perhaps TRBD1 as D (5 bases). In germline, CDR1 is SGHRS, CDR2 YFSETQ. The CDR3 is made up of 15 amino acids. V lost 6 bases and J 2 bases, leaving 17 bases between the germline ends. Using reference TRBV5-1 and TRBJ2-5 for the parts outside the CDR3, the full variable domain is KAGVTQTPRYLIKTRGQQVTLSCSPISGHRSVSWYQQTPGQGLQFLFEYFSETQRNKGNFPGRFSGRQFSNSRSEMNVSTLELGDSALYLCASKAGPTGQETQYFGPGTRLLVL.